These 10 T cell receptor beta chains came from one sample sequenced in a study of molecular identifiers for immune sequencing clone quantification (dated by TCRdb to the late 2010s). Libraries came from PCR. The data were produced on an Illumina HiSeq 4000. Clones were called with MiXCR by TCRdb after fastp trimmed the public reads at Q25, and only in-frame beta chains were retained. Rows matching on CDR3 protein sequence are summarized as one entry with the most common DNA and genes. This sample has about 320,000 distinct CDR3 sequences in its table, and roughly 23% of those were observed once. The top ten clonotypes cover approximately 0.8% of the sample. Material: naive CD8+ T cells from blood, with Jurkat cell RNA spiked in. Interpreted using the paper, the cell subset or site label stands for: FACS-sorted CD8+CD4-CCR7+CD45RA+ naive T cells. The receptors were sampled from a human donor in good health. Some libraries in this study had Jurkat cell RNA spiked in.

This clonotype was seen at least ten times. The rearrangement joins TRBV7-6 to TRBJ2-5, with D possibly TRBD1 on 6 matching bases. The V end was cut by 1 base, the J end by 4 bases, with 7 bases between. CDR3 length: 13 amino acids. Looked up from germline, CDR1 is SGHVS and CDR2 is FNYEAQ. The CDR3 sequence is CASSLDRVETQYF. CDR3 in DNA: TGTGCCAGCAGCTTAGACAGGGTAGAGACCCAGTACTTC.

This clonotype showed up just a few times. V usage is TRBV6-5 and J usage is TRBJ2-3; D may be TRBD1 or TRBD2 (5 bases each). Germline CDR1 and CDR2: MNHEY and SVGAGI. This CDR3 spans 15 amino acids. Trimming shortened V by 0 bases and J by 6 bases, and 13 bases separated the two germline ends. The CDR3 region has the DNA TGTGCCAGCAGTTACTCCCCTTCGGGGCCGGATACGCAGTATTTT. Its translation: CASSYSPSGPDTQYF.

This clonotype was observed at least ten times. The V gene is TRBV7-3, the J gene TRBJ2-5; 8 bases are shared with TRBD2. V dropped 4 bases and J dropped 4; count of bases not matched to a gene: 8. The V gene's germline CDR1 is SGHTA and CDR2 FQGTGA. The CDR3 runs 15 residues. This CDR3 is CASSSIAGSLETQYF. DNA of the CDR3: TGTGCCAGCAGCTCCATAGCGGGAAGTCTAGAGACCCAGTACTTC.

The table lists this clonotype with many counts. The J gene is TRBJ2-2, the V gene TRBV24-1; D ambiguous. CDR3 size: 12 residues. The germline CDR1 and CDR2 sequences are KGHDR and SFDVKD. V lost 1 base to trimming and J lost 8 bases, with 4 bases between them. CDR3: CATSDFFGELFF. The DNA of the CDR3 is TGTGCCACCAGTGATTTCTTTGGGGAGCTGTTTTTT.

Ten or more counts support this clonotype. The chain employs TRBV30 and TRBJ1-1, with unresolved D. Between the trimmed V and J ends, which lost 1 base and 6 bases, there was a span of 9 bases. Germline CDR1 is GTSNPN and CDR2 is SVGIG (reference sequence). The CDR3 loop spans 12 amino acids. CDR3 coding DNA: TGTGCCTGGAGTGCCATGGGCGCTGAAGCTTTCTTT. Translated: CAWSAMGAEAFF.

This clonotype showed up many times. The chain has TRBV20-1 and TRBJ1-4; 10 bases match TRBD1. The germline V gene encodes CDR1 DFQATT and CDR2 SNEGSKA (reference sequence). The length of the CDR3 is 15 residues. With 5 bases clipped from V and 4 bases from J, the junction kept 7 bases outside the gene matches. DNA for the CDR3: TGCAGTGCTGCCCGGACAGGGGGAATTAATGAAAAACTGTTTTTT. This gives the protein CSAARTGGINEKLFF.

This clonotype was observed a handful of times. The V gene is TRBV27, the J gene TRBJ1-5; no clear D. The germline gives CDR1 MNHEY, CDR2 SMNVEV (reference sequence). The CDR3 contains 18 residues. V was clipped by 5 bases and J by 0 bases, with 20 bases between them. This chain's CDR3 is CASSPIPPGPYSNQPQHF. The CDR3 nucleotides read TGTGCCAGCAGTCCCATCCCCCCCGGCCCTTATAGCAATCAGCCCCAGCATTTT.

A word on this clonotype: Without the conserved terminal phenylalanine or tryptophan, this CDR3 likely stems from a read error. The chain links TRBV6-2 or TRBV6-3 to TRBJ2-3; maybe TRBD2 (6 bases). Trimming removed 7 bases at V and 4 bases at J, with 15 bases between. The germline gives CDR1 MNHEY, CDR2 SVGEGT. The CDR3 length is 14 residues. For the CDR3, the DNA is TGTGCCAGCACCCAAGGAGGGTTCGCAGATACGCAGTATCTT. This gives the protein CASTQGGFADTQYL.

The chain links TRBV5-1 to TRBJ1-4; 7 nucleotides agree with TRBD1. This CDR3 has 15 residues. Trimming took 10 bases from V and 8 from J; bases not matched to a gene: 17. CDR1 is SGHRS, CDR2 YFSETQ, per germline. CDR3 loop: CAGGDPDRAGEKLFF. CDR3 nucleotides: TGCGCCGGCGGCGATCCCGACAGGGCAGGGGAAAAACTGTTTTTT.

This clonotype came up a few times. The chain uses TRBV12-3 or TRBV12-4 and TRBJ1-6; D may be TRBD1 (5 bases). This CDR3 region has 15 residues. Trimming removed 2 bases at V and 13 bases at J, with 18 bases between. CDR3 loop: CASSLFSGSPFPLHF. CDR3 nucleotides: TGTGCCAGCAGTTTATTTTCAGGGTCACCGTTTCCCCTCCACTTT.